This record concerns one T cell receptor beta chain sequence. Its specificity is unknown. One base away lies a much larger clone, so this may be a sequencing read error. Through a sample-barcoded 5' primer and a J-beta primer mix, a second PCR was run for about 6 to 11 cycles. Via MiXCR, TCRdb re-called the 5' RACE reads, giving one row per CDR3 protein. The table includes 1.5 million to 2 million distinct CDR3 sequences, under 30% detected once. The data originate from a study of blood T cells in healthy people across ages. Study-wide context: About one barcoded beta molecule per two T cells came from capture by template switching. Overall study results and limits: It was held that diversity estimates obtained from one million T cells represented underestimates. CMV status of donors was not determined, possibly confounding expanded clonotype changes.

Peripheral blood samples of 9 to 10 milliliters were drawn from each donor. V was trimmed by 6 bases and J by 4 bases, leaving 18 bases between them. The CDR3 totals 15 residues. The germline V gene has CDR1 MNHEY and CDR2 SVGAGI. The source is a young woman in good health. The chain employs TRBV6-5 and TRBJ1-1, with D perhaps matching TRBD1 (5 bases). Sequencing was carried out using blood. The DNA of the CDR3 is TGTGCCAGCAGAGACACCGGGGCAGAGAGCACTGAAGCTTTCTTT. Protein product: CASRDTGAESTEAFF.